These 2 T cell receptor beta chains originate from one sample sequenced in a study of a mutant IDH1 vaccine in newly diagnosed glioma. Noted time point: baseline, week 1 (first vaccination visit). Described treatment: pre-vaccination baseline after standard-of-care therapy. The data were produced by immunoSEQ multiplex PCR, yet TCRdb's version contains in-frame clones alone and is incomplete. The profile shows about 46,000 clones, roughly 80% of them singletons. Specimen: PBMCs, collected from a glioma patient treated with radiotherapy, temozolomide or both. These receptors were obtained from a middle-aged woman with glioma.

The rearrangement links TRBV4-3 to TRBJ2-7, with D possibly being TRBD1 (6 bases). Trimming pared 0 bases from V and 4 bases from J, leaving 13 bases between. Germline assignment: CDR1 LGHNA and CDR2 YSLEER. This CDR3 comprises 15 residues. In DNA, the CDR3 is TGCGCCAGCAGCCAAGATCAACAGGGCGGGTACGAGCAGTACTTC. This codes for CASSQDQQGGYEQYF.

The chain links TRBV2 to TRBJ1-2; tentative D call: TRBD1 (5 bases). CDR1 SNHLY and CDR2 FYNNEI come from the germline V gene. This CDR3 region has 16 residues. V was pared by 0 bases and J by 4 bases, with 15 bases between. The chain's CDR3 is CASSEARMGPIYGYTF. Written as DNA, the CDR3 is TGTGCCAGCAGTGAAGCGCGGATGGGGCCGATCTATGGCTACACCTTC.